This T cell receptor (beta chain) was sequenced during a study of blood T cell repertoires in COVID-19 (dated by TCRdb to the early 2020s). Notes on the research overall: Collaborator samples came from the United States, Italy and Spain and covered acute and convalescent phases of COVID-19. The material from the prospective study consisted of cDNA or gDNA derived from T cells, B-cell-depleted T cells, or PBMCs. Subjects who had been exposed to COVID-19, were actively infected with it, or had recovered from it provided the deeply sampled blood TCRbeta repertoires that made up the dataset. The repertoires were made available in a free public database intended to serve as a resource for research on the immune response to SARS-CoV-2. The samples were drawn from two sources: the first 160 participants of the ongoing ImmuneRACE study, and 1,000 to 1,500 subjects contributed by 6 global collaborators. The sample metadata nearly always contained a de-identified subject ID, COVID-19 status, age in years and sex. Where available, HLA class I and class II types were taken from metadata supplied by the sample provider and were not determined by assay-based typing.

As to this clone: Its antigen specificity is not known. No quality values exist for individual bases; no much larger clone is one base distant.

Summary of the overall study and its limitations: Clinical and demographic metadata were provided uncurated, with the amount varying by source and participant.

Trimmed from V: 2 bases; trimmed from J: 6 bases; junction bases lacking a gene match: 13. The CDR3 numbers 16 residues from cysteine through phenylalanine. Only the CDR3 DNA is retained, 48 bases long and in frame from the first base. Taken from the germline V gene, the CDR1 and CDR2 loops are MGHRA and YSYEKL. In Seattle, one collaborating source enrolled patients while the infection was active and tracked those patients longitudinally over the course of disease. The collaborating institutions used their own protocols to collect whole blood in K2EDTA tubes. For TCRbeta analysis, collaborators shipped samples in one of three forms: frozen whole blood, isolated PBMCs, or DNA extracted from either of those sample types. TCRbeta CDR3 regions were amplified from genomic DNA using the immunoSEQ Assay, a bias-controlled multiplex PCR. As for how the authors treated the data: Within the assay, amplification of reference gene primers was used to estimate how many nucleated cells each sample contained. To quantify the absolute abundance of each unique TCRbeta CDR3 rearrangement, sequence reads were collapsed and filtered. Productive Simpson clonality was computed per sample as the square root of Simpson's diversity index over productive rearrangements. Not all clones reach the TCRdb copy of this immuneACCESS table, which keeps in-frame sequences only. Checked studies attribute under half of the gap to unresolved V genes and leave the rest unexplained. That table supplies the V and J calls and clone size; D and trimming were determined from the DNA. The sample has 150,000 to 200,000 clones on record, just under 85% of them singletons. The ten largest account for 0.8% to 0.95% of the sample.

The chain uses TRBV4-1 and TRBJ2-7, with 7 junctional bases fitting TRBD2. The TCR comes from a man aged 60 to 75 with COVID-19, enrolled during active disease. The sample comprised peripheral blood. CDR3 sequence: CASSQLGGVEWGEQYF. The DNA sequence follows: TGCGCCAGCAGCCAACTGGGGGGGGTCGAGTGGGGCGAGCAGTACTTC.